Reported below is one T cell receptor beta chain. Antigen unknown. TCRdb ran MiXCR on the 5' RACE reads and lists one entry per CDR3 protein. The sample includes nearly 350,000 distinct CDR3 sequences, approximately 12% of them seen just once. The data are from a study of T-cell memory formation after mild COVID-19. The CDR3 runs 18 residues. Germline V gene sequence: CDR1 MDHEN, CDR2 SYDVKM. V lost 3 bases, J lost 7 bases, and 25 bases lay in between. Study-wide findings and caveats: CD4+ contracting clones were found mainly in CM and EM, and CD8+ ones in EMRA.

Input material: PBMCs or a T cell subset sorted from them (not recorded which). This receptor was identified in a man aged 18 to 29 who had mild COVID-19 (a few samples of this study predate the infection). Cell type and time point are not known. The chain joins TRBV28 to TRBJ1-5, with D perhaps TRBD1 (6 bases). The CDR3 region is CASSFRPEQGREGQPQHF. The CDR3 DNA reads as TGTGCCAGCAGTTTTAGGCCCGAACAGGGAAGAGAAGGACAGCCCCAGCATTTT.